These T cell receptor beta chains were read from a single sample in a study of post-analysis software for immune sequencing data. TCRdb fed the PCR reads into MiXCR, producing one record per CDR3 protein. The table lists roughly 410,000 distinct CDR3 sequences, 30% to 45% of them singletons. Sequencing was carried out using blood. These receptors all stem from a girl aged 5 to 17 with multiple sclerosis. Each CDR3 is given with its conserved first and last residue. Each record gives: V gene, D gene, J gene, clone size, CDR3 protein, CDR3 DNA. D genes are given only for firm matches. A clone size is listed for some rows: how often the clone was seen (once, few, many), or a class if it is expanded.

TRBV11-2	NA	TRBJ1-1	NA	CASSSLLDTEAFF	TGTGCCAGCAGCTCCCTACTGGACACTGAAGCTTTCTTT
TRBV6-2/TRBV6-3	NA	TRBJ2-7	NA	CASSYWDTSSYEQYF	TGTGCCAGCAGTTACTGGGACACGAGCTCCTACGAGCAGTACTTC
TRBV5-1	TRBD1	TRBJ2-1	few	CASSLGGTGAYNEQFF	TGCGCCAGCAGCTTGGGGGGGACAGGGGCCTACAATGAGCAGTTCTTC
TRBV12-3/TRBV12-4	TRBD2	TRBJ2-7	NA	CASGGLQDYEQYF	TGTGCCAGCGGGGGACTACAGGACTACGAGCAGTACTTC
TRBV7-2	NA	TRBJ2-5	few	CASSFTQQAEETQYF	TGTGCCAGCAGCTTTACACAGCAGGCCGAAGAGACCCAGTACTTC
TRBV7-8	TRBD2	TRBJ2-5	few	CASSLDGLAGGSQLQETQYF	TGTGCCAGCAGCTTAGACGGTCTAGCGGGGGGTTCCCAACTCCAAGAGACCCAGTACTTC
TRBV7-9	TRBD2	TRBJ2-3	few	CASSLAGGGDTDTQYF	TGTGCCAGCAGCTTAGCGGGCGGGGGAGACACAGATACGCAGTATTTT
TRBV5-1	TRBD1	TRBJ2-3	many	CASSLATGGRDTQYF	TGCGCCAGCAGCTTGGCGACAGGGGGCAGAGATACGCAGTATTTT
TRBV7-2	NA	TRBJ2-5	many	CASSPDRFVQYF	TGTGCCAGCAGCCCCGACAGATTTGTCCAGTACTTC
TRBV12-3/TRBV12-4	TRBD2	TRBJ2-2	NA	CASSLVVTSGGSIGELFF	TGTGCCAGCAGTTTAGTGGTTACTAGCGGGGGTTCAATCGGGGAGCTGTTTTTT
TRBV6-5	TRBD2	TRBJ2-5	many	CASSYGLAVETQYF	TGTGCCAGCAGTTACGGCCTAGCGGTGGAGACCCAGTACTTC
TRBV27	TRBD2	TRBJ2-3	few	CASSFGGWTDTQYF	TGTGCCAGCAGTTTCGGGGGGTGGACAGATACGCAGTATTTT
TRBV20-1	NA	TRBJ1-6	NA	CSARGRDRSSYNSPLHF	TGCAGTGCTAGGGGCCGGGACCGGAGCTCCTATAATTCACCCCTCCACTTT
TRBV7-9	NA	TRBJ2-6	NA	CASSLARSGANVLTF	TGTGCCAGCAGCTTAGCTCGCTCTGGGGCCAACGTCCTGACTTTC
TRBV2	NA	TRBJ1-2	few	CASIQPGLRYGYTF	TGTGCCAGCATCCAACCCGGGTTACGGTATGGCTACACCTTC
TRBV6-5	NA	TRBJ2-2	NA	CASSYFGFNTGELFF	TGTGCCAGCAGTTACTTCGGTTTCAACACCGGGGAGCTGTTTTTT
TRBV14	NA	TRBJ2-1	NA	CASSQGLSGRNEQFF	TGTGCCAGCAGCCAAGGTCTATCGGGGAGGAATGAGCAGTTCTTC
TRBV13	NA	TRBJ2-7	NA	CASSLVASEQYF	TGTGCCAGCAGCTTAGTAGCGAGCGAGCAGTACTTC
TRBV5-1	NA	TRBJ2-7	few	CASRAQGLDEQYF	TGCGCCAGCCGGGCACAGGGCCTAGACGAGCAGTACTTC
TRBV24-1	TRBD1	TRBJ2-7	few	CANTGTAIDPSYEQYF	TGTGCCAACACGGGGACAGCAATAGACCCTTCCTACGAGCAGTACTTC
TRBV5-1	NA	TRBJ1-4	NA	CASRGDEKLFF	TGCGCCAGCAGGGGAGATGAAAAACTGTTTTTT
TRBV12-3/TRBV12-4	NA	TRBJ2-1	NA	CASRPPRNNEQFF	TGTGCCAGCAGACCCCCTAGGAACAATGAGCAGTTCTTC
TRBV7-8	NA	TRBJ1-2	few	CASSLTSGNYGYTF	TGTGCCAGCAGCCTTACGTCCGGTAACTATGGCTACACCTTC
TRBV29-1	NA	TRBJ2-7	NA	CSVEGLEGVYEQYF	TGCAGCGTTGAAGGCCTGGAAGGTGTCTACGAGCAGTACTTC
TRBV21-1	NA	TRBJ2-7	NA	CASSMGAFSYEQYF	TGTGCCAGCAGCATGGGGGCCTTCTCCTACGAGCAGTACTTC
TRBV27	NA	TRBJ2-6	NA	CASTAGASGANVLTF	TGTGCCAGCACCGCAGGGGCCTCTGGGGCCAACGTCCTGACTTTC
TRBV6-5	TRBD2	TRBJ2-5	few	CASSRSGWGKETQYF	TGTGCCAGCAGCCGTAGCGGGTGGGGGAAAGAGACCCAGTACTTC
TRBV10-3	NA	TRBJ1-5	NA	CAISESEKNQPQHF	TGTGCCATCAGTGAGTCGGAAAAGAACCAGCCCCAGCATTTT
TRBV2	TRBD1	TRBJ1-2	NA	CASSYTGVPIYGYTF	TGTGCCAGCAGTTATACAGGGGTCCCAATCTATGGCTACACCTTC
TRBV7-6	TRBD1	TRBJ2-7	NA	CASRSRTGGTYEQYF	TGTGCCAGCAGATCTCGGACAGGGGGCACGTACGAGCAGTACTTC
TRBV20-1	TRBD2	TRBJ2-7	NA	CSARDPIAGGSYEQYF	TGCAGTGCTAGAGACCCTATAGCGGGGGGGTCTTACGAGCAGTACTTC
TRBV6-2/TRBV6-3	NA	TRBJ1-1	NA	CASSETGTENTEAFF	TGTGCCAGCAGCGAAACCGGGACTGAGAACACTGAAGCTTTCTTT
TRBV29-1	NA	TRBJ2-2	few	CSVEDPRADLPGELFF	TGCAGCGTTGAAGATCCCAGGGCCGATCTTCCCGGGGAGCTGTTTTTT
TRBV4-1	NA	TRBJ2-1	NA	CVSSPPGRVVGNEQFF	TGCGTCAGCAGCCCCCCAGGCAGGGTGGTGGGCAATGAGCAGTTCTTC
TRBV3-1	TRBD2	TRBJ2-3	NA	CASSQVTSGVADTQYF	TGTGCCAGCAGCCAAGTCACTAGCGGGGTTGCAGATACGCAGTATTTT